This entry is about one T cell receptor (beta chain). No antigen is known for it. These data are taken from a study of lymphopenia after photon versus proton radiotherapy. Study-wide results and limits: Survival link was tested only in deceased patients; proton benefit remains a possibility.

Germline-derived CDR1 and CDR2 are DFQATT and SNEGSKA (reference sequence). V shed 6 bases, J shed 6 bases, and the junction held 4 bases outside the gene matches. The length of the CDR3 is 11 residues. Assay used: immunoSEQ multiplex PCR; TCRdb lists only in-frame clones, some missing. Of more than 45,000 clones in the sample, roughly nine tenths were seen once. Sequences were derived from peripheral blood, sampled from a patient treated with photon-based radiotherapy. The receptor was isolated from a woman in her thirties or forties with cholangiocarcinoma. J is TRBJ1-2 and V is TRBV20-1, with TRBD1 identical over 7 bases. CDR3 region: CSASQGDGYTF. The CDR3 coding sequence is TGCAGTGCCAGCCAGGGGGATGGCTACACCTTC.